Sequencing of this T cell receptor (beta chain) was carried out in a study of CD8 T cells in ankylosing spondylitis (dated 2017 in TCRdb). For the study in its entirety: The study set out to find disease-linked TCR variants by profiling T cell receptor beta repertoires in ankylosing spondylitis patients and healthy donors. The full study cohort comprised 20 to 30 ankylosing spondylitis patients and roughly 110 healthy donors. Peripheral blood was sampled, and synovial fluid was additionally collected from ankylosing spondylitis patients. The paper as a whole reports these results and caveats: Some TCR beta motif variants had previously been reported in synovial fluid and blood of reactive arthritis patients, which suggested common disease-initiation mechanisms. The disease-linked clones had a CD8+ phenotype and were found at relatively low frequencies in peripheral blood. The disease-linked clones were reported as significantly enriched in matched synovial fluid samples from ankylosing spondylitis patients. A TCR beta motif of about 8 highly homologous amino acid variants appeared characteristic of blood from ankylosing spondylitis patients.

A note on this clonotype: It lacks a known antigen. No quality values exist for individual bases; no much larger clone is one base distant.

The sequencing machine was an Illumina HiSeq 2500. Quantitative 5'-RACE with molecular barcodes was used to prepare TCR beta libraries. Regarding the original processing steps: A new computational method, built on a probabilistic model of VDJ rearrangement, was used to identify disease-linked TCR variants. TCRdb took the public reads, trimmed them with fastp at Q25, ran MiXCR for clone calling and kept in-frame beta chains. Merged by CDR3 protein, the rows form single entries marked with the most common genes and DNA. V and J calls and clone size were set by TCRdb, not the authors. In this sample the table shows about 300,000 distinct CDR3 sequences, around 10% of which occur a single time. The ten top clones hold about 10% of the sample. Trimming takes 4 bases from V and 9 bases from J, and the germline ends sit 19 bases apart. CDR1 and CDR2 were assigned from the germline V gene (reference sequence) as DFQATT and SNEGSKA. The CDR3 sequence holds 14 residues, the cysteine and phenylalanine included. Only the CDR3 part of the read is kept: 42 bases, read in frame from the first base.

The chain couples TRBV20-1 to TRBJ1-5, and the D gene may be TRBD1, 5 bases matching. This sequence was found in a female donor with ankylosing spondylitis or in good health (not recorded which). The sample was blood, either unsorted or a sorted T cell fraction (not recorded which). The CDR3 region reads CSATLTGYDGPQHF. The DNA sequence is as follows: TGCAGTGCTACTCTTACAGGCTACGATGGGCCCCAGCATTTT.